This T cell receptor (beta chain) came from a study of tumor and adjacent non-tumor tissue in lung cancer. Study summary: Patients comprised 12 adenocarcinoma, a couple of squamous cell carcinoma and 1 small cell lung cancer. Whole-study results and caveats: Normal lung showed higher cumulative top 100 clone frequency than tumor.

TCRbeta libraries were built with three rounds of nested PCR, modified from ARM-PCR. Each CDR3 protein is one row after TCRdb ran MiXCR on the multiplex PCR reads. The sample shows about 120,000 distinct CDR3 sequences, approximately 66% of them seen only once. Germline CDR1 is DFQATT and CDR2 is SNEGSKA (reference sequence). The CDR3 covers 13 residues. This clonotype was counted at least ten times. What it binds is not known. An end of the junction does not agree with germline; a read error may underlie this. This sample's RNA came from whole unsorted tissue. The sequencing input was lung tumor tissue. The TCR was taken from a man aged 25 to 45 with non-small cell lung cancer. The V call is TRBV20-1, the J call TRBJ1-6; no clear D gene. The CDR3 is CSARGRDNSPLYF. The CDR3 coding sequence is TGCAGTGCTAGAGGAAGGGATAATTCACCCCTCTACTTT.